The rows below give T cell receptor beta chains drawn from one sample of a study of T cell responses to AZD1222 COVID-19 vaccine. Assay: immunoSEQ multiplex PCR; the TCRdb copy retains only in-frame clones and omits some. The repertoire consists of 54,000 or so clones, with approximately 80% occurring once and the leading ten covering less than 5%. The specimen was peripheral blood, collected 28 days after the second AZD1222 dose. The source is an adult who received the AZD1222 COVID-19 vaccine. The conserved cysteine and the conserved F or W are not part of the CDR3 here.

>TRBV2|TRBJ1-2
ASSTTGFNYGYT
>TRBV28|TRBJ1-4
ASSSTGGLGEKLF
>TRBV5-1|TRBJ1-6
ASSLTGYMNSPLH
>TRBV7-8|TRBJ2-2
ASSLLTGELF
>TRBV19|TRBJ2-3
ASNPGTGLVTDTQY
>TRBV28|TRBJ2-1
ASRYGTSGHNEQF
>TRBV2|TRBJ1-5
ASSGTGGDQPQH
>TRBV7-6|TRBJ1-5
ASSWQDNQPQH
>TRBV27|TRBJ2-3
ASSSTGSDTQY
>TRBV7-6|TRBJ1-5
ASSLASGTGDQPQH
>TRBV15|TRBJ1-6
ATSRTPGQGASPLH
>TRBV19|TRBJ2-2
ASSGRVTGELF
>TRBV28|TRBJ1-2
ASSLFAGRANYGYT
>TRBV10-3|TRBJ1-5
AISESRQGAPGNQPQH
>TRBV2|TRBJ1-1
ASSEWGNTEAF
>TRBV14|TRBJ2-7
ASSQGGRAVDEQY
>TRBV7-9|TRBJ1-1
ASTRLGAEAF
>TRBV12-3/TRBV12-4|TRBJ1-5
ASSEKQGQPQH
>TRBV3-1/TRBV3-2|TRBJ2-7
ASSQGDDEQY
>TRBV6-2/TRBV6-3|TRBJ1-6
ASSYPSSGVWNSPLH
>TRBV28|TRBJ1-2
ASSTGTEAINYGYT
>TRBV7-8|TRBJ2-5
ASSRTWAGIQETQY
>TRBV6-5|TRBJ1-2
ASSYSRGLGYGYT
>TRBV19|TRBJ1-4
ASSPVPGEKLF
>TRBV28|TRBJ1-1
ASSFNRNTEAF
>TRBV11-3|TRBJ2-1
ASSLGASGSYNEQF
>TRBV3-1/TRBV3-2|TRBJ2-3
ASSQDVQRGEDTQY
>TRBV9|TRBJ2-7
ASSPHSGKTYEQY
>TRBV6-5|TRBJ2-1
ASRGGLPPYNEQF
>TRBV3-1/TRBV3-2|TRBJ1-4
ASSLGEIREKLF
>TRBV12-3/TRBV12-4|TRBJ2-1
ASSTPSTYEQF
>TRBV10-1|TRBJ1-6
ASSESGRNSPLH
>TRBV14|TRBJ1-2
ASSQDLQRYGYT
>TRBV9|TRBJ2-3
ASSVIGVSTDTQY
>TRBV29-1|TRBJ1-2
SVSWSSGGYT